A selection of T cell receptor beta chains follows, all from one sample in a study of blood T cell repertoires in COVID-19. Clones were read by immunoSEQ multiplex PCR, and TCRdb kept only the in-frame ones, dropping some. The profile covers about 170,000 clones, with more than 75% appearing a single time and 3.7% taken by the ten largest. Sequencing was performed on peripheral blood. Receptors were obtained from a man aged 18 to 29 with active or convalescent COVID-19. The CDR3 runs from the conserved cysteine through the conserved F or W. The D gene is left open where the match is weak. Not every row has a clone size; where given, it reads once, few, many or a size class.

v_gene	d_gene	abundance	j_gene	CDR3aa	CDR3nt
TRBV7-9	.	.	TRBJ1-1	CASSAGGAEAFF	TGTGCCAGCAGCGCGGGAGGCGCTGAAGCTTTCTTT
TRBV7-9	.	once	TRBJ2-7	CASSSLQNYEQYF	TGTGCCAGCAGCTCACTTCAAAACTACGAGCAGTACTTC
TRBV10-3	TRBD2	once	TRBJ2-2	CAISQRLAVTGELFF	TGTGCCATCAGCCAAAGACTAGCGGTCACCGGGGAGCTGTTTTTT
TRBV7-9	.	.	TRBJ1-5	CASSFMNQPQHF	TGTGCCAGCAGCTTCATGAATCAGCCCCAGCATTTT
TRBV27	.	.	TRBJ1-1	CASQMYGGTEAFF	TGTGCCAGCCAAATGTACGGGGGGACTGAAGCTTTCTTT
TRBV7-2	.	.	TRBJ2-7	CASSLAGSGARYEQYF	TGTGCCAGCAGCTTAGCGGGGAGCGGCGCGCGCTACGAGCAGTACTTC
TRBV9	.	.	TRBJ2-5	CASSGIRAGETQYF	TGTGCCAGCAGTGGAATTCGAGCGGGAGAGACCCAGTACTTC
TRBV3-1/TRBV3-2	.	few	TRBJ2-1	CASSPSRLAYEQFF	TGTGCCAGCAGCCCTAGCCGCTTAGCCTATGAGCAGTTCTTC
TRBV28	.	.	TRBJ1-5	CASKTGHSNQPQHF	TGTGCCAGCAAGACAGGACATAGCAATCAGCCCCAGCATTTT
TRBV5-1	TRBD2	.	TRBJ2-7	CASSRQPLAGVHEQYF	TGCGCCAGCAGTCGCCAACCACTAGCGGGAGTTCACGAGCAGTACTTC
TRBV5-4	.	.	TRBJ2-7	CASSSPDYDYEQYF	TGTGCCAGCAGCTCCCCGGACTACGACTACGAGCAGTACTTC
TRBV3-1/TRBV3-2	TRBD1	.	TRBJ1-2	CASSLSGGQGAQGYTF	TGTGCCAGCAGCCTCTCGGGAGGCCAGGGGGCGCAGGGCTACACCTTC
TRBV28	.	.	TRBJ2-5	CASSLLGGGQETQYF	TGTGCCAGCAGTTTATTGGGCGGGGGCCAGGAGACCCAGTACTTC
TRBV6-1	TRBD2	.	TRBJ2-3	CASSEDGGLAGDYDTQYF	TGTGCCAGCAGTGAAGACGGGGGACTAGCGGGAGATTACGATACGCAGTATTTT
TRBV5-6	TRBD1	.	TRBJ2-4	CASSWDRGRVTKNIQYF	TGTGCCAGCAGCTGGGACAGGGGGCGAGTTACCAAAAACATTCAGTACTTC
TRBV18	TRBD2	.	TRBJ2-5	CASSPPASGTQETQYF	TGTGCCAGCTCACCACCCGCTAGCGGGACCCAAGAGACCCAGTACTTC
TRBV7-9	TRBD1	.	TRBJ1-6	CASSSGTDNSPLHF	TGTGCCAGCAGCTCCGGGACAGATAATTCACCCCTCCACTTT
TRBV12-3/TRBV12-4	.	.	TRBJ2-5	CASRPPNKETQYF	TGTGCCAGCAGGCCGCCAAACAAGGAGACCCAGTACTTC
TRBV19	TRBD1	.	TRBJ1-1	CASSKGQGNTEAFF	TGTGCCAGTAGTAAAGGACAGGGGAACACTGAAGCTTTCTTT
TRBV5-4	TRBD2	.	TRBJ2-1	CASSRISGSHNEQFF	TGTGCCAGCAGCCGAATTAGCGGGAGCCACAATGAGCAGTTCTTC
TRBV5-1	TRBD1	.	TRBJ1-1	CASRQGTGNTEAFF	TGCGCCAGCAGGCAGGGGACAGGGAACACTGAAGCTTTCTTT
TRBV14	.	.	TRBJ2-7	CASSGQIRAEGRNDEQYF	TGTGCCAGCAGCGGCCAGATAAGAGCGGAGGGCCGAAACGACGAGCAGTACTTC
TRBV3-1/TRBV3-2	TRBD1	.	TRBJ2-5	CASSNRQGGETQYF	TGTGCCAGCAGTAATCGACAGGGGGGTGAGACCCAGTACTTC
TRBV7-2	TRBD1	once	TRBJ1-2	CASSFLGDSSIGTGYTF	TGTGCCAGCAGCTTTCTTGGGGACAGTAGTATAGGGACAGGCTACACCTTC
TRBV19	TRBD1	.	TRBJ2-2	CASSMGDRNTGELFF	TGTGCCAGTAGTATGGGGGACAGGAACACCGGGGAGCTGTTTTTT
TRBV18	TRBD1	.	TRBJ1-6	CASLAGTGNSPLHF	TGTGCCAGCTTAGCCGGGACAGGCAACTCACCCCTCCACTTT
TRBV19	.	once	TRBJ1-5	CASSWRRGSNQPQHF	TGTGCCAGTAGCTGGAGACGCGGGAGCAATCAGCCCCAGCATTTT
TRBV12-3/TRBV12-4	.	.	TRBJ1-5	CASSLQGSQPQHF	TGTGCCAGCAGTTTACAGGGTTCTCAGCCCCAGCATTTT
TRBV2	TRBD2	.	TRBJ2-5	CASSGLSAGGTETQYF	TGTGCCAGCAGTGGTTTAAGTGCGGGAGGGACAGAGACCCAGTACTTC
TRBV13	.	once	TRBJ2-1	CASSLRLLTYNEQFF	TGTGCCAGCAGCTTGAGACTACTTACCTACAATGAGCAGTTCTTC
TRBV5-4	.	once	TRBJ2-1	CASSWGDEQFF	TGTGCCAGCAGCTGGGGGGATGAGCAGTTCTTC
TRBV7-9	TRBD2	.	TRBJ2-7	CASTMTSGSYEQYF	TGTGCCAGCACCATGACTAGCGGGAGTTACGAGCAGTACTTC